Each of the 13 T cell receptor beta chains below was sequenced from the same sample in a study of CD8+CD57+ T cells in acquired aplastic anemia. According to the study, genomic DNA was the template for TCR beta VDJ and CDR3 profiling. TCRdb used MiXCR to reprocess the reads, holding one entry per CDR3 protein. The table shows about 400,000 distinct CDR3 sequences, with 65% to 80% occurring only once. Sequencing input: sorted CD4+, CD8+, or CD8+CD57+ T cells (not recorded which) from PBMCs. Receptor source: a human donor in good health, serving as a control.

The chain has TRBV5-1 and TRBJ1-2; 7 nucleotides match TRBD1. V gave up 1 base and J gave up 7 bases; unmatched junction bases: 7. CDR1 is SGHRS and CDR2 is YFSETQ in the germline V gene. The length of the CDR3 is 14 residues. CDR3 protein: CASSLTGVGPGYTF. CDR3 in DNA: TGCGCCAGCAGCTTGACAGGGGTCGGACCTGGCTACACCTTC. The variable domain in full, with the rest retrieved from reference TRBV5-1 and TRBJ1-2, is KAGVTQTPRYLIKTRGQQVTLSCSPISGHRSVSWYQQTPGQGLQFLFEYFSETQRNKGNFPGRFSGRQFSNSRSEMNVSTLELGDSALYLCASSLTGVGPGYTFGSGTRLTVV.

The chain recombines TRBV19 with TRBJ2-7, with D unresolved. Germline CDR1 is LNHDA and CDR2 is SQIVND (reference sequence). This CDR3 has 12 residues. V dropped 4 bases and J dropped 7 bases, with 11 bases sitting between them. The CDR3 loop is CASSNRNGEQYF. The CDR3 coding sequence is TGTGCCAGTAGTAACCGGAACGGGGAGCAGTACTTC.

The CDR3 protein is CASRSQGVLNNSPLHF. The DNA for the CDR3 is TGTGCCAGCAGATCGCAGGGTGTCTTAAACAATTCACCCCTCCACTTT. The chain is built from TRBV7-2 and TRBJ1-6, with a weak D call TRBD1 (5 bases). The CDR3 runs 16 residues. CDR1 and CDR2 (germline): SGHTA, FQGNSA. V lost 6 bases and J lost 7, with 19 bases in between.

In this sample, this clonotype turned up a few times. This sequence joins TRBV14 and TRBJ1-6; a possible D gene is TRBD1 (5 bases). The CDR3 totals 20 residues. Looked up from germline, CDR1 is SGHDN and CDR2 is FVKESK. V dropped 1 base and J dropped 4 bases, with 23 bases sitting between them. The CDR3 DNA follows: TGTGCCAGCAGCCAAGCCAGGGCGGGAGGGATTCTCGATTATAATTCACCCCTCCACTTT. Translating gives CASSQARAGGILDYNSPLHF.

This clonotype showed up just a few times. The rearrangement joins TRBV24-1 to TRBJ2-1; 8 nucleotides match TRBD2. The V segment lost 3 bases and the J segment 7 bases; nucleotides outside the gene matches: 7. Germline assignment: CDR1 KGHDR and CDR2 SFDVKD. The length of the CDR3 is 15 residues. Here the CDR3 reads CATSDVRGGSNEQFF. DNA for the CDR3: TGTGCCACCAGTGATGTCCGGGGGGGCTCTAATGAGCAGTTCTTC.

The J gene is TRBJ1-6, the V gene TRBV5-1; 9 bases are shared with TRBD1. Germline-derived CDR1 and CDR2 are SGHRS and YFSETQ. The CDR3 sequence is 14 residues long. The V gene end was trimmed by 2 bases and the J gene end by 12 bases; junction bases not matched to a gene: 6. The CDR3 nucleotides read TGCGCCAGCAGCTTACGAGGACAGGGGAAACCCCTCCACTTT. Translating it yields CASSLRGQGKPLHF.

The rearrangement uses TRBV24-1 and TRBJ1-2; 7 bases are a match to TRBD1. In germline, CDR1 is KGHDR, CDR2 SFDVKD. The CDR3 totals 14 residues. The V and J ends lost 6 bases and 9 bases, in that order; junction bases with no gene match: 12. In nucleotides, the CDR3 is TGTGCCACCAGTCCCCTTCGACAGGGTTATAGCTACACCTTC. Amino acids: CATSPLRQGYSYTF.

Notes on this clonotype: One end of the junction varies from germline; a read error may be responsible. The chain joins TRBV7-2 to TRBJ1-2; 9 bases are shared with TRBD1. The germline gives CDR1 SGHTA, CDR2 FQGNSA. This CDR3 region has 14 residues. CDR3: CASSLPGQGDGTNF. The CDR3 DNA reads as TGTGCCAGCAGCTTGCCGGGACAGGGCGATGGCACCAACTTC.

Comment on this clonotype: A much larger clone is a single base away; this may be a read error. The rearrangement links TRBV20-1 to TRBJ1-1, with D maybe TRBD1 (6 bases). Germline-derived CDR1 and CDR2 are DFQATT and SNEGSKA (reference sequence). This CDR3 is 13 amino acids long. The CDR3 loop reads CGATRQVNTEAFF. CDR3 DNA sequence: TGCGGTGCTACTCGACAGGTCAACACTGAAGCTTTCTTT.

The chain carries TRBV10-3 and TRBJ1-2; perhaps TRBD1 as D (5 bases). Germline V gene sequence: CDR1 ENHRY, CDR2 SYGVKD. CDR3 length equals 13 residues. V was cut by 10 bases and J by 1 base, with 13 bases left in between. The DNA of the CDR3 is TGTGCCACCAAACAGGAGCTTAACTATGGCTACACCTTC. Translation gives CATKQELNYGYTF.

At least ten counts were recorded for this clonotype. DNA of the CDR3: TGTGCCAGCAGCAGGCGGGGGGGCAATGAGCAGTTCTTC. It encodes CASSRRGGNEQFF. The chain carries TRBV7-3 and TRBJ2-1, with TRBD2 matching 9 bases. The CDR3 has 13 residues. V was clipped by 5 bases and J by 6 bases; unmatched bases: 2. Germline assignment: CDR1 SGHTA and CDR2 FQGTGA. The variable domain in full, with the rest retrieved from reference TRBV7-3 and TRBJ2-1, is GAGVSQTPSNKVTEKGKYVELRCDPISGHTALYWYRQSLGQGPEFLIYFQGTGAADDSGLPNDRFFAVRPEGSVSTLKIQRTERGDSAVYLCASSRRGGNEQFFGPGTRLTVL.

The chain carries TRBV5-8 and TRBJ2-7; TRBD1 is a possible D gene (5 bases). The CDR3 totals 13 residues. Germline lookup yields CDR1 SGHTS and CDR2 YDEGEE. Trimming took 5 bases from V and 4 from J, leaving 13 bases between them. DNA for the CDR3: TGTGCCAGCAGTACAGGCCAGAGGTACGAGCAGTACTTC. It is translated as CASSTGQRYEQYF.

In its sample, this clonotype was seen a few times. It is likely a read error, because the conserved phenylalanine at the end of the CDR3 is missing. This chain connects TRBV10-3 to TRBJ1-6; a possible D gene is TRBD1 (5 bases). V lost 0 bases and J lost 7, with 10 bases in between. CDR1 and CDR2 (germline): ENHRY, SYGVKD. The CDR3 has 15 amino acids. Here the CDR3 reads CAISESGGDNSPLHL. CDR3 DNA sequence: TGTGCCATCAGTGAGTCTGGCGGGGACAATTCACCCCTCCACCTT.